This T cell receptor beta chain appears in the sequencing data of a study of T-cell memory formation after mild COVID-19. In germline, CDR1 is SGHVS, CDR2 FQNEAQ. The V end lost 5 bases, the J end lost 0 bases, and 16 bases lay between the germline ends. This CDR3 region has 16 residues. This clonotype has just a few counts. TCRdb analysed the 5' RACE reads with MiXCR anew, one entry per CDR3 protein. The repertoire holds 400,000 to 450,000 distinct CDR3 sequences, with about 20% as singletons. Sequenced: PBMCs or a T cell subset sorted from them (not recorded which). The source of this sequence is a man aged 18 to 30 who had mild COVID-19 (a few samples of this study predate the infection). Cell type and time point are not known. V and J are TRBV7-8 and TRBJ2-5; D perhaps matches TRBD1 (6 bases). The CDR3 protein is CASSLVAGANQETQYF. The DNA of the CDR3 is TGTGCCAGCAGCCTTGTGGCAGGGGCAAACCAAGAGACCCAGTACTTC.